What follows describes a single TCR beta chain. Germline lookup yields CDR1 SGHVS and CDR2 FNYEAQ. Trimming took 1 base from V and 5 from J, leaving 13 bases between them. The CDR3 runs to 15 residues. This entry belongs to a study of blood T cell repertoires in COVID-19. Study summary: Some COVID-19 samples were acute and others convalescent; all came from the United States, Italy and Spain. PBMCs, B-cell-depleted T cells, or T cells were the source of the cDNA or gDNA that made up the material.

Authors' methods: Amplification with reference gene primers provided the estimates of nucleated cell counts. Only in-frame clones appear in the TCRdb table, and some are missing; sequencing was by immunoSEQ multiplex PCR. D and trimming were read from the DNA, whereas the V and J calls and clone size are those reported in that table. This repertoire shows about 310,000 clones, about 90% found once; its top ten account for 7.8%. The J gene is TRBJ2-3, the V gene TRBV7-6; D is possibly TRBD1 (6 bases). The receptor was derived from a woman aged 50 to 65 who had recovered from COVID-19. Material for sequencing was peripheral blood. Here the CDR3 reads CASSLGGPPGDTQYF. CDR3 DNA: TGTGCCAGCAGCTTAGGGGGGCCGCCCGGAGATACGCAGTATTTT.